Following are 29 T cell receptor beta chains from one sample sequenced in a study of shared clonotypes between healthy human individuals (TCRdb year 2020). Libraries came from the immunoSEQ multiplex PCR assay. TCRdb obtained this table from immuneACCESS and retained in-frame rearrangements with V and J assigned. These tables miss some clones; where compared with another copy, unresolved V genes account for less than half of the shortfall, and the remainder is unexplained. This sample lists 2 million to 2.5 million clones; just over 90% were detected once. The top ten clonotypes cover 0.39% of the sample. Material: naive CD4+ T cells from PBMCs. The cell subset or site label of this sample denotes: CD45RA+ positively selected. The origin of the receptors is a man younger than 35 in good health. Some clones in this sample may be carry-over from other donors' samples.

The table lists this clone with a few counts. The rearrangement links TRBV19 to TRBJ1-5, with D unclear. The V gene's germline CDR1 is LNHDA and CDR2 SQIVND (reference sequence). Trimming cost V 7 bases and J 8 bases, with 12 bases left between them. The CDR3 spans 12 residues. CDR3 amino acids: CASTIAREPQHF. In nucleotides, the CDR3 is TGTGCCAGTACCATAGCAAGAGAGCCCCAGCATTTT.

This rearrangement joins TRBV19 to TRBJ2-2; the D gene is possibly TRBD1 (5 bases). The V and J ends lost 7 bases and 1 base respectively, with 10 bases between them. From germline, CDR1 is LNHDA and CDR2 SQIVND (reference sequence). The CDR3 extends over 14 amino acids. The CDR3 bases are TGTGCCAGTAACAGGCCAGAGAACACCGGGGAGCTGTTTTTT. It translates to CASNRPENTGELFF.

The chain combines TRBV21-1 with TRBJ1-1; TRBD1 reflects the table's D call only, with no check against the DNA. TRBV21-1 is a documented pseudogene. The CDR3 is 16 residues long. Here the CDR3 DNA reads TGTGCCAGCATCCGCCCGGGACAGGACATGAACACTGAAGCTTTCTTT. The encoded protein is CASIRPGQDMNTEAFF.

Comment on this clone: A read error is likely, as this CDR3 ends without the conserved phenylalanine or tryptophan. The limits of the CDR3 on the DNA are not certain, so only TCRdb's listed CDR3 is given. The chain is built from TRBV19 and TRBJ1-1. Germline CDR1 reads LNHDA; CDR2 reads SQIVND (reference sequence). The CDR3 length equals 14 residues, ends included. This CDR3 is CASSQGGGAVMSVP.

This chain joins TRBV4-1 and TRBJ1-2, with 7 bases matching TRBD1. Germline V gene data show CDR1 as MGHRA and CDR2 as YSYEKL. Trimming removed 3 bases from V and 7 bases from J; junction bases left unmatched: 8. The CDR3 consists of 14 residues. The CDR3 loop reads CASSHPRGGFGYTF. In nucleotides, the CDR3 is TGCGCCAGCAGCCACCCCAGGGGGGGGTTTGGCTACACCTTC.

About this clone: Other DNA sequences in the sample encode the same CDR3. V is TRBV5-1 and J is TRBJ2-3, with TRBD2 matching over 8 bases. This CDR3 comprises 15 residues. The trim removed 5 bases at V and 0 bases at J, leaving 5 bases unmatched. Germline assignment: CDR1 SGHRS and CDR2 YFSETQ. In DNA form, the CDR3 reads TGCGCCAGCAGTTTCCTAGCGGGTAGCACAGATACGCAGTATTTT. It specifies CASSFLAGSTDTQYF.

The rearrangement uses TRBV19 and TRBJ1-2; TRBD1 might be the D (5 bases). Germline V CDR1 and CDR2: LNHDA, SQIVND (reference sequence). V shed 7 bases and J shed 6 bases, with 15 bases lying between them. The CDR3 has 13 amino acids. The CDR3 DNA reads as TGTGCCAGTATTGGGGCCAGGTTGGATGGCTACACCTTC. Translated, it gives CASIGARLDGYTF.

This clone was recorded only once. V is TRBV28 and J is TRBJ2-3, with TRBD1 identical over 7 bases. V was pared by 3 bases and J by 4 bases, with 4 bases of the junction left unmatched. CDR3 size: 14 residues. Germline V CDR1 and CDR2: MDHEN, SYDVKM. For the CDR3, the DNA is TGTGCCAGCAGTTTGGATACAGGGGCAGATACGCAGTATTTT. This sequence encodes CASSLDTGADTQYF. Using reference TRBV28 and TRBJ2-3 for the parts outside the CDR3, the full variable domain is DVKVTQSSRYLVKRTGEKVFLECVQDMDHENMFWYRQDPGLGLRLIYFSYDVKMKEKGDIPEGYSVSREKKERFSLILESASTNQTSMYLCASSLDTGADTQYFGPGTRLTVL.

A note on this clone: This same CDR3 is encoded by further DNA sequences in the sample. The genes are TRBV11-3 and TRBJ2-2; D is ambiguous. V was trimmed by 1 base and J by 4 bases, leaving 4 bases between them. The length of the CDR3 is 13 residues. Germline CDR1 is SGHNT and CDR2 is YENEEA. The CDR3 is CASSLAVTGELFF. CDR3 nucleotide sequence: TGTGCCAGCAGCTTAGCCGTCACCGGGGAGCTGTTTTTT.

Comment on this clone: Other nucleotide sequences in the sample specify the same CDR3. The V and J genes are TRBV5-4 and TRBJ1-1; no clear D gene. CDR3 length: 13 amino acids. Germline-derived CDR1 and CDR2 are SGHNT and YYREEE (reference sequence). V lost 2 bases to trimming and J lost 0 bases, with 5 bases between them. As DNA, the CDR3 is TGTGCCAGCAGCTTAGGCCTGAACACTGAAGCTTTCTTT. Translated, it gives CASSLGLNTEAFF.

This chain joins TRBV7-8 and TRBJ2-7, with 8 nucleotides matching TRBD2. Germline V gene data show CDR1 as SGHVS and CDR2 as FQNEAQ. The junction had 15 bases not matched to a gene; V was cut back by 2 bases and J by 3 bases. The CDR3 length is 18 residues. CDR3 sequence reads: CASSLPSTLAGMIYEQYF. DNA of the CDR3: TGTGCCAGCAGCTTACCCTCAACTTTAGCGGGAATGATCTACGAGCAGTACTTC.

The chain has TRBV2 and TRBJ2-1; possibly TRBD2 for D (5 bases). Germline CDR1 is SNHLY and CDR2 is FYNNEI. The CDR3 sequence is 12 residues long. Trimming took 6 bases from V and 13 from J, leaving 16 bases between them. The CDR3 loop reads CASRSRGDSQFF. The CDR3 nucleotides read TGTGCCAGCAGGAGCCGGGGAGACTCCCAGTTCTTC.

This chain uses TRBV5-1 with TRBJ2-7; no firm D call. This CDR3 spans 15 amino acids. Trimming removed 0 bases from V and 0 bases from J, with 10 bases in between. Germline values: CDR1 SGHRS, CDR2 YFSETQ. The CDR3 DNA follows: TGCGCCAGCAGCTTGGGGACGTTGAGCTCCTACGAGCAGTACTTC. The encoded protein is CASSLGTLSSYEQYF.

J is TRBJ2-3 and V is TRBV7-2, with D perhaps matching TRBD1 (6 bases). Per the germline V gene, CDR1 is SGHTA and CDR2 is FQGNSA. CDR3 length equals 16 residues. V lost 3 bases, J lost 0 bases, and 13 bases lay in between. Here the CDR3 DNA reads TGTGCCAGCAGCTTTATGGGGGCTCGTAGCACAGATACGCAGTATTTT. Its translation: CASSFMGARSTDTQYF.

V gene TRBV7-9 combines with J gene TRBJ1-2, with D possibly TRBD1 on 6 matching bases. With 6 bases removed from V and 8 bases from J, the gap between germline ends came to 22 bases. This CDR3 region has 15 residues. Germline CDR1 is SEHNR and CDR2 is FQNEAQ (reference sequence). The CDR3 sequence: CASSHVPGTSWGYTF. CDR3 DNA: TGTGCCAGCAGTCACGTCCCCGGGACATCCTGGGGCTACACCTTC.

The chain combines TRBV5-6 with TRBJ2-7; weak D call: TRBD1 (5 bases). The length of the CDR3 is 16 residues. Germline loops: CDR1 SGHDT, CDR2 YYEEEE. The germline V and J ends were trimmed by 2 bases and 1 base, with 16 bases remaining between them. This CDR3 is CASSFRQGGISYEQYF. In DNA, the CDR3 is TGTGCCAGCAGCTTCCGGCAGGGTGGCATTTCCTACGAGCAGTACTTC.

Comment on this clone: One junction end does not reproduce the germline sequence, and a read error may be involved. The gene calls are TRBV5-6 and TRBJ2-7; D unresolved. Germline values: CDR1 SGHDT, CDR2 YYEEEE. The CDR3 runs to 12 residues. DNA of the CDR3: TGCTCTCCCCGGCCGCCCAGCTACGAGCAGTACTTC. This gives the protein CSPRPPSYEQYF.

About this clone: Different DNA sequences within this sample yield the same CDR3. The V gene is TRBV28, the J gene TRBJ2-3; D unclear. Germline values: CDR1 MDHEN, CDR2 SYDVKM. Trimming left V 5 bases short and J 2 bases short, with 5 bases between. This CDR3 contains 12 residues. The CDR3 region has the DNA TGTGCCAGCAGTCGACTCACAGATACGCAGTATTTT. This gives the protein CASSRLTDTQYF.

The chain combines TRBV7-2 with TRBJ1-2; perhaps TRBD1 as D (6 bases). Germline V gives CDR1 SGHTA, CDR2 FQGNSA. This CDR3 is built from 14 residues. The V and J ends lost 7 bases and 8 bases respectively, with 20 bases between them. The CDR3 nucleotides are TGTGCCAGCACCCCACAGGGCCACGGGGGCGGCTACACCTTC. This encodes CASTPQGHGGGYTF.

The chain uses TRBV7-3 and TRBJ2-1; 10 bases agree with TRBD2. V lost 3 bases and J lost 2; bases outside the gene matches: 4. CDR1 is SGHTA, CDR2 FQGTGA, per germline. The CDR3 has 16 amino acids. CDR3 sequence: CASSLTSGSPYNEQFF. CDR3 nucleotide sequence: TGTGCCAGCAGCTTGACTAGCGGGTCACCCTACAATGAGCAGTTCTTC.

This clone has more than one count but fewer than ten. This sequence joins TRBV19 and TRBJ1-5, with unresolved D. In germline, CDR1 is LNHDA, CDR2 SQIVND (reference sequence). V dropped 6 bases and J dropped 2 bases, with 11 bases sitting between them. CDR3 length: 14 amino acids. The chain's CDR3 is CASSGRGRNQPQHF. For the CDR3, the DNA is TGTGCCAGTAGCGGTAGAGGGCGCAATCAGCCCCAGCATTTT. Combining the CDR3 with reference TRBV19 and TRBJ1-5 gives the whole variable domain DGGITQSPKYLFRKEGQNVTLSCEQNLNHDAMYWYRQDPGQGLRLIYYSQIVNDFQKGDIAEGYSVSREKKESFPLTVTSAQKNPTAFYLCASSGRGRNQPQHFGDGTRLSIL.

The CDR3 DNA reads as TGCGCCAGCGGGGACAGCTCTGGAAACACCATATATTTT. Encoded protein: CASGDSSGNTIYF. The rearrangement joins TRBV5-1 to TRBJ1-3; TRBD1 matches 7 bases. V lost 7 bases, J lost 0 bases, and 1 base stayed unmatched. This CDR3 is 13 amino acids long. The germline gives CDR1 SGHRS, CDR2 YFSETQ. The full variable domain, completed using reference TRBV5-1 and TRBJ1-3, is KAGVTQTPRYLIKTRGQQVTLSCSPISGHRSVSWYQQTPGQGLQFLFEYFSETQRNKGNFPGRFSGRQFSNSRSEMNVSTLELGDSALYLCASGDSSGNTIYFGEGSWLTVV.

V gene TRBV5-1 combines with J gene TRBJ2-1, with TRBD2 identical over 9 bases. CDR3 length equals 16 residues. Looked up from germline, CDR1 is SGHRS and CDR2 is YFSETQ. V was pared by 7 bases and J by 0 bases, with 8 bases of the junction left unmatched. CDR3 sequence: CASSTSGPSSYNEQFF. The CDR3 coding sequence is TGCGCCAGCTCGACTAGCGGACCAAGCTCCTACAATGAGCAGTTCTTC.

The gene calls are TRBV11-2 and TRBJ2-7, with D tentatively TRBD1 (5 bases). Trimming removed 0 bases at V and 4 bases at J, with 10 bases between. The CDR3 length is 14 residues. Germline V gives CDR1 SGHAT, CDR2 FQNNGV. In nucleotides, the CDR3 is TGTGCCAGCAGCTTAGACCTAAGACAGTACGAGCAGTACTTC. Amino acid sequence: CASSLDLRQYEQYF.

The chain recombines TRBV27 with TRBJ2-3, with TRBD1 matching over 9 bases. Germline V gives CDR1 MNHEY, CDR2 SMNVEV (reference sequence). The CDR3 has 17 residues. The V gene end was trimmed by 2 bases and the J gene end by 5 bases; junction bases not matched to a gene: 11. This CDR3 is CASSLRQGQGFKDTQYF. In DNA form, the CDR3 reads TGTGCCAGCAGTTTACGACAGGGACAGGGCTTTAAAGATACGCAGTATTTT.

This clone appeared a few times. Other DNA variants within this sample encode the same CDR3. The V gene is TRBV28, the J gene TRBJ2-1; D is unclear. The CDR3 consists of 11 residues. The germline V gene has CDR1 MDHEN and CDR2 SYDVKM. Trimming took off 4 bases at V and 2 bases at J, with 0 bases between the two ends. Written as DNA, the CDR3 is TGTGCCAGCAGTTCCTACAATGAGCAGTTCTTC. This codes for CASSSYNEQFF.

This sequence joins TRBV10-3 and TRBJ2-1, with D perhaps matching TRBD1 or TRBD2 (5 bases each). CDR3 length: 13 residues. V lost 1 base to trimming and J lost 9 bases, with 10 bases between them. Germline V gives CDR1 ENHRY, CDR2 SYGVKD. Here the CDR3 reads CAISEFGGGEQFF. CDR3 coding DNA: TGTGCCATCAGTGAGTTTGGGGGTGGTGAGCAGTTCTTC.

The V gene is TRBV2, the J gene TRBJ2-2; 7 bases match TRBD1. V shed 6 bases and J 4 bases; nucleotides not matched to a gene: 8. Germline V gene data show CDR1 as SNHLY and CDR2 as FYNNEI. This CDR3 has 15 amino acids. The CDR3 spells CASSRQGSGTGELFF. The CDR3 bases are TGTGCCAGCAGCCGACAGGGTTCGGGCACCGGGGAGCTGTTTTTT.

On this clone itself: This CDR3 is also generated by other DNA sequences in the sample. The chain links TRBV18 to TRBJ1-4, with D perhaps matching TRBD1 (5 bases). Trimming shortened V by 3 bases and J by 1 base, and 9 bases separated the two germline ends. The germline gives CDR1 KGHSH, CDR2 LQKENI. The CDR3 has 15 amino acids. Here the CDR3 DNA reads TGTGCCAGCTCACCGCTGGGGGGAACTAATGAAAAACTGTTTTTT. Amino acid sequence: CASSPLGGTNEKLFF.